This entry describes one T cell receptor (beta chain). Its antigen is undetermined. The germline V and J ends were trimmed by 4 bases and 0 bases, with 17 bases remaining between them. The CDR3 consists of 18 residues. In germline, CDR1 is SGDLS, CDR2 YYNGEE. The PCR was carried out with 60 Vbeta primers and 13 Jbeta primers. The assay was immunoSEQ multiplex PCR, and TCRdb's table has in-frame clones only and misses some. The table has roughly 150,000 clones, 70% to 90% seen once. The data are from a study of cytomegalovirus exposure and HLA in healthy donors. Overall study findings and caveats: TCR beta chains numbering more than 150 were designated cytomegalovirus-associated. Common viral pathogens seemed, in a later analysis, to connect with several of the most significant clusters. In a later analysis, compared with equally common non-associated chains, HLA-associated beta chains were more expanded. It is likely that the observed cluster of highly shared sequence variants was a sequencing artifact.

The receptor was derived from a young man in good health and CMV-seropositive. The chain joins TRBV9 to TRBJ2-6, with D possibly being TRBD2 (7 bases). Material: PBMCs. The CDR3 spells CASSPRGGQSSGANVLTF. The CDR3 DNA reads as TGTGCCAGCAGCCCTAGGGGGGGGCAGAGCTCTGGGGCCAACGTCCTGACTTTC. Complete variable domain (other parts from reference TRBV9 and TRBJ2-6): DSGVTQTPKHLITATGQRVTLRCSPRSGDLSVYWYQQSLDQGLQFLIQYYNGEERAKGNILERFSAQQFPDLHSELNLSSLELGDSALYFCASSPRGGQSSGANVLTFGAGSRLTVL.